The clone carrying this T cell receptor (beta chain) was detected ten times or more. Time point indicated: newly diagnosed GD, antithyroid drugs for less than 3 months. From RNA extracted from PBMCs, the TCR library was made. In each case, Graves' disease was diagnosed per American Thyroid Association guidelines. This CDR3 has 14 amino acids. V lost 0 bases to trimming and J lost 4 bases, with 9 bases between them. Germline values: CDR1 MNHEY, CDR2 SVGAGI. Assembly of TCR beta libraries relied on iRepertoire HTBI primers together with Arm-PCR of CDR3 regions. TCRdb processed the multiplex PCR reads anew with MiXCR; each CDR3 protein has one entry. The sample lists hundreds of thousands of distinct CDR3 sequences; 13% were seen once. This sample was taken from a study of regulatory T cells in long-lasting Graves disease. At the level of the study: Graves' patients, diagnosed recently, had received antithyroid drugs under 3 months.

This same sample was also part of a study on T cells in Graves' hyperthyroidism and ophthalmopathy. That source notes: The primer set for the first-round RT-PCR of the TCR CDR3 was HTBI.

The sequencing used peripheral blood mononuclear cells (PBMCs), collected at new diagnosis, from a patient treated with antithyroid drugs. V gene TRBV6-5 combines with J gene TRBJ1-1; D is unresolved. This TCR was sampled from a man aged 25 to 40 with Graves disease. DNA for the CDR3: TGTGCCAGCAGTTACTCTGTGGTAGGCACTGAAGCTTTCTTT. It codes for CASSYSVVGTEAFF.